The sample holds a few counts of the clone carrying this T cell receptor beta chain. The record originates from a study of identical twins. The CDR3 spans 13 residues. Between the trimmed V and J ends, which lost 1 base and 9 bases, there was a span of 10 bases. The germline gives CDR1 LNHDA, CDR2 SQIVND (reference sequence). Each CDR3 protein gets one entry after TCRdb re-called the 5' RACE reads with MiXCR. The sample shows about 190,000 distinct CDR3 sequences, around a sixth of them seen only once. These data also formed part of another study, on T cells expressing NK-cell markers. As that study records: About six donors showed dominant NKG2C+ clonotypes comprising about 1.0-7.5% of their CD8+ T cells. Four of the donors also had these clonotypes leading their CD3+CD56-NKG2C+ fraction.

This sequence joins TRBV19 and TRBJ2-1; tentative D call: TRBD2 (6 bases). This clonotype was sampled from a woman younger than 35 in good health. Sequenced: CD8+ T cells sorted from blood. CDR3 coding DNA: TGTGCCAGTAGTATAGTGCTAGCGACTGAGCAGTTCTTC. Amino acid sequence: CASSIVLATEQFF. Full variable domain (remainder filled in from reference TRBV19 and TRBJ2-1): DGGITQSPKYLFRKEGQNVTLSCEQNLNHDAMYWYRQDPGQGLRLIYYSQIVNDFQKGDIAEGYSVSREKKESFPLTVTSAQKNPTAFYLCASSIVLATEQFFGPGTRLTVL.